The entry below gives a single T cell receptor (beta chain) sequence along with its context. No cognate antigen has been identified for it. There are no base qualities to consult, and no much larger clone falls within one base. The cohort was made up of under 800 healthy bone marrow donors. At the time of sampling, all cohort members were nominally healthy, though unrecorded immune exposures were likely present. The donor tested CMV seropositive and was one of the 289 seropositive cohort members. Every donor gave a peripheral blood sample, and the peripheral blood mononuclear cells from that sample were used for TCR beta sequencing. Genomic DNA was extracted from the blood cell samples with the Qiagen DNeasy Blood Extraction Kit. The data belong to a study of cytomegalovirus exposure and HLA in healthy donors (dated by TCRdb to about 2017). For the wider study: According to an earlier analysis of 587 of the donors, about 179 million T cells yielded approximately 120 million unique TCR beta sequences and approximately 300 Gb of sequence data. An early release that covered fewer than 750 HLA-typed donors contained approximately 320 gigabases of sequencing data and around 85 million unique TCR sequences. Of the approximately 400 genotyped donors, 65% to 90% were placed in the genetic ancestry cluster associated with self-reported Caucasian donors. The study was designed to test whether signatures of past pathogen exposure could be identified by cataloging public T cell receptors. Using immunosequencing, the study profiled T cell repertoires from approximately 700 subjects and related those repertoires to cytomegalovirus serostatus. Besides the first cohort of roughly 700 subjects, a separate validation cohort made up of roughly 120 different subjects was used. The study combined high-throughput TCR immunosequencing, statistical association of individual TCRs with disease status, and machine learning to predict cytomegalovirus infection status. To study patterns of TCR occurrence, a later analysis re-analyzed previously published TCR beta repertoires from under 750 donors and added high-resolution HLA genotyping. Rather than drawing on any new phenotypic data, the later analysis identified candidate immune exposures from TCR beta sequences and the way those sequences occurred across donors. An earlier analysis of around 640 of the donors used high-throughput TCR beta sequencing to judge whether each TCR beta V gene segment behaved as functional or pseudogenic. Donor age, sex, ethnicity and CMV serostatus were collected together with the repertoire data. In a later genetic analysis, genome-wide SNP genotypes for about three fifths of the roughly 670 donors were used, and that subset was treated as a discovery cohort. Every repertoire in the discovery cohort had been generated on one and the same sequencing platform. HLA typing included class I and class II loci at four-digit resolution. Typing coverage differed by locus: A, B, C, DRB1 and DQB1 were typed in roughly 620-640 donors, DQA1 in around 500, DPA1 in around 610, and DPB1 in around 490. About five DR-DQ haplotypes were treated as single units for association and clustering because of strong linkage in the cohort. Among roughly 400 genotyped donors of the cohort, an average of around 250,000 unique TCR beta nucleotide sequences was sequenced per donor, of which 15% to 20% were non-productive.

General conclusions and limits of the study: A later analysis found that most CMV-associated TCR beta chains appeared HLA-restricted, with HLA associations seemingly driven largely by CMV exposure. A later analysis associated 16,951 TCR beta sequences with specific HLA alleles at a false discovery rate of 0.05. The cohort was sequenced for TCR beta chains only, and without alpha or paired-chain data the features that could be detected were limited. Cytomegalovirus status was reported to be diagnosed by the classifier with high specificity and sensitivity in both the original and validation cohorts. A total of 164 TCR beta chains were listed by the study as associated with cytomegalovirus. For the cohort, immune exposure information was limited to CMV serostatus. In vitro tests confirmed that a few of the cytomegalovirus-associated TCR beta chains recognize cytomegalovirus antigens. According to a later analysis, TCR association rates differed among HLA loci, with DRB1 alleles showing the most associated TCRs and HLA-C alleles showing the fewest. In a later analysis, HLA-associated TCR beta chains showed more clonal expansion and lower generation probabilities than non-associated chains that were equally common. Some IMGT-functional V segments, including TRBV6-2 and TRBV6-3, could not be distinguished by the 87-base-pair reads and were therefore excluded. In an earlier analysis of fewer than 700 of the donors, most TCR beta V segments appeared in productive rearrangements about 87% or about 30% of the time, broadly matching IMGT annotations. The presence/absence analyses assumed that sequencing depth was roughly uniform across donors, and that assumption may not be true. According to a later genetic analysis, donors in an Asian-associated ancestry cluster had fewer N-insertions in productive TCRs than the approximately 670-donor mean. The authors suggested that the approach could potentially be generalized to other disease states and immunological phenotypes. Because counts were too low, some 17 rarely observed V segments, including chromosome 9 orphons, were left out of the earlier analysis of a few hundred of the donors. Linkage disequilibrium might explain the correlated functional status among segregating V segments, but an unknown experimental factor could not be excluded. When HLA alleles, especially DR and DQ, strongly co-occurred, TCR associations were difficult to assign to individual alleles. In a later genetic analysis, a missense DCLRE1C variant was associated with V-gene and J-gene trimming of TCR beta chains, and the association was replicated in an independent cohort. A group of highly shared sequence variants was considered likely to be a technical artifact of the sequencing pipeline. A further reported finding was that TCR beta sequences accurately predicted the HLA-A and HLA-B alleles for most subjects in the first cohort. While some public TCRs were present in many individuals, most TCR sequences turned up only very rarely across donors. Several of the top co-occurrence clusters appeared to be linked to parvovirus B19, influenza, CMV and Epstein-Barr virus, according to a later analysis. Because HLA typing was missing for some donors at each locus, association tests included only the typed subset.

Libraries were built with the immunoSEQ multiplex PCR assay. For the multiplex PCR, a mixture combining 60 forward primers for TCR Vbeta segments and 13 reverse primers for TCR Jbeta segments was used. The CDR3 region of rearranged TCR beta genes was amplified from genomic DNA with a multiplex PCR assay. Amplified TCR beta libraries were sequenced as 87-base-pair reads on the Illumina HiSeq System. Concerning the study's data processing: A later analysis counted about 80 million unique TCR beta chains across the 600 to 850 repertoires, and roughly 10 million of these chains were shared by at least two donors. A nearest-neighbor algorithm error-corrected the raw reads and collapsed the reads into unique sequences, merging closely related sequences to remove PCR and sequencing errors. Alignment of CDR3 sequences to IMGT reference sequences was used to assign V, D and J gene segments. For a sequence to be retained, at least a six-nucleotide match to both a V gene segment and a J gene segment was required. A rearrangement counted as productive if the CDR3 had no stop codons and remained in frame with V and J, and every other rearrangement counted as non-productive. Following IMGT convention, CDR3 was defined as the stretch from the second conserved V-encoded cysteine to the conserved J-encoded phenylalanine. The earlier analysis of some 550 of the donors excluded any sequence lacking an unambiguous match to a single V gene segment. An earlier analysis of several hundred of the donors called V segments functional above 56.7% productive rearrangements and segregating when the between-donor standard deviation exceeded 5%. A statistical classification framework was built for diagnosing cytomegalovirus status from the catalog of TCR beta chain sequences. V and J gene assignment, in a later analysis, came from comparing TCR nucleotide sequences with IMGT/GENE-DB human TR gene sequences. The TCRdist pipeline was used in a later analysis to assign CDR3 sequences and most-parsimonious VDJ recombination scenarios. A later analysis defined each TCR beta chain by its CDR3 amino acid sequence plus V-gene family, and excluded reads lacking a unique V-gene family. A later analysis removed roughly 590 highly shared, low-generation-probability nucleotide sequences to deal with suspected cross-contamination and a sequencing artifact. A later analysis calculated a clonal expansion index for each public chain from normalized within-repertoire ranks of inferred template counts. A later analysis computed generation probabilities with a VDJ recombination model fitted to out-of-frame rearrangements, and checked the results against IGoR. In a later analysis, hypergeometric tests were used to score TCR-TCR, TCR-HLA and TCR-CMV co-occurrence, with a repertoire-size bias correction applied to TCR pairs. A later analysis estimated false discovery rates by permuting HLA or CMV assignments 20 times. In a later analysis, co-occurring TCRs were grouped using DBSCAN, and TCRdist sequence similarity was added for clustering within HLA-allele-positive subsets. For co-occurrence clustering, repertoires with fewer than 30,000 or more than 120,000 public chains were excluded, along with a handful of repertoires with anomalous nucleotide sharing. Entries here come from immuneACCESS through TCRdb and include only in-frame sequences with V and J called. Some clones fail to appear in such tables; in the studies checked, an unresolved V gene covers under half of the shortfall, and the cause of the remainder is unknown. V and J calls and clone size come straight from that table; D and trimming were deduced from the DNA. The sample table holds under 200,000 clones, of which over 75% were seen once. Around 15% of the sample belongs to the ten largest clones.

Including the terminal cysteine and phenylalanine, the CDR3 comprises 13 residues. The CDR3 DNA has 39 bases and is translated from base 1. V is clipped by 3 bases and J by 8 bases, and the sequence between their germline boundaries is 11 bases long. Reading the germline V gene (reference sequence) gives CDR1 MNHEY and CDR2 SMNVEV. The source of this sequence is a man aged 45-65 years in good health and CMV-seropositive. Sequencing was carried out using PBMCs. The V and J segments used are TRBV27 and TRBJ2-1, with TRBD2 as a weak D call on 5 bases. In nucleotide form, the sequence is TGTGCCAGCAGTTTGAATTGGCGGGATGAGCAGTTCTTC. Translation gives CASSLNWRDEQFF.